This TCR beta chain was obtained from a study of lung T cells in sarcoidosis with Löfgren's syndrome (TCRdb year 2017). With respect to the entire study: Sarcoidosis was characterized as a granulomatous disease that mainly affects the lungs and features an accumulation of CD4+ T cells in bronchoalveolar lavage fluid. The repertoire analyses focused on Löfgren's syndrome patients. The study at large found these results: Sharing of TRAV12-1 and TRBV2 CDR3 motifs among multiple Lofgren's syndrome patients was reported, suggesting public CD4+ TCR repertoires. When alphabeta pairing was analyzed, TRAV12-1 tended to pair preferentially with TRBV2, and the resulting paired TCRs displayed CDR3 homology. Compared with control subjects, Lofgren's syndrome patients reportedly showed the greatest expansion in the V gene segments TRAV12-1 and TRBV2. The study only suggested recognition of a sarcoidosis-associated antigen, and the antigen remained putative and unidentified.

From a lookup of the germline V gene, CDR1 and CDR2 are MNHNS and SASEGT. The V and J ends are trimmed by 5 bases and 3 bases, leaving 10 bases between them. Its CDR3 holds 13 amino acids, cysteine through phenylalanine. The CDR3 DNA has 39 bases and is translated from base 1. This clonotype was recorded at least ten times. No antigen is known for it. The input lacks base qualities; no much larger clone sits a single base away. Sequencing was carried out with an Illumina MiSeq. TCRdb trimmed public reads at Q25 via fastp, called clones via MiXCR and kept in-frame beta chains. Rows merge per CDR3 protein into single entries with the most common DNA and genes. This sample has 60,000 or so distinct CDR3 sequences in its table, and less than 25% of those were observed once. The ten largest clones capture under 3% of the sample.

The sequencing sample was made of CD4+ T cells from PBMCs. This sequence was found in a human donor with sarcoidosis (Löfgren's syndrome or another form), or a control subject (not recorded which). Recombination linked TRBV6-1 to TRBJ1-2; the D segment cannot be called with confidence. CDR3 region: CASSFDDYYGYTF. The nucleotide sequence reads TGTGCCAGCAGTTTCGACGATTACTATGGCTACACCTTC.